A single sample is the source of the 13 T cell receptor beta chains below, sequenced in a study of beta chain features in type 1 diabetes. Of the isolated RNA, all was reverse transcribed, and so the sequenced material was expressed TCRB transcripts. Here immunoSEQ multiplex PCR was the method, and the copy in TCRdb shows in-frame clones only, minus some. The table lists 500,000 to 700,000 clones, roughly a sixth of them singletons. Sequencing used naive CD4+ T cells from blood. The source of these receptors is a young man in good health.

The chain carries TRBV4-2 and TRBJ2-7, with a weak D call TRBD1 (5 bases). The V gene lost 0 bases and the J gene lost 3 bases, with 15 bases spanning the gap. The CDR3 contains 16 residues. Germline assignment: CDR1 LGHNA and CDR2 YNFKEQ. Here the CDR3 DNA reads TGTGCCAGCAGCCAAGAATCGTGGCAGGGAAACTACGAGCAGTACTTC. It codes for CASSQESWQGNYEQYF.

As regards this clone: Other DNA sequences in this specimen translate into the identical CDR3. This chain connects TRBV10-3 to TRBJ2-5, with 9 bases fitting TRBD1. The CDR3 runs to 15 residues. The junction had 8 bases not matched to a gene; V was cut back by 5 bases and J by 4 bases. Germline V gene sequence: CDR1 ENHRY, CDR2 SYGVKD. The chain's CDR3 is CAISPTGGFGETQYF. The CDR3 DNA reads TGTGCCATCAGTCCGACAGGGGGATTCGGAGAGACCCAGTACTTC.

This clone was seen only a few times. This specimen includes other DNA sequences encoding the same CDR3. The rearrangement joins TRBV28 to TRBJ1-1; D unclear. The germline V gene has CDR1 MDHEN and CDR2 SYDVKM. V was shortened by 3 bases and J by 1 base, with 6 bases between the two germline ends. The CDR3 sequence is 13 residues long. The CDR3 here is CASSFRRNTEAFF. The CDR3 DNA reads TGTGCCAGCAGTTTTCGGAGGAACACTGAAGCTTTCTTT.

This clone was observed a few times. The CDR3 here is CAGKDTLNTEAFF. The CDR3 DNA reads as TGTGCCGGAAAAGATACACTTAACACTGAAGCTTTCTTT. V is TRBV2 and J is TRBJ1-1, with D hard to call. Per germline, CDR1 SNHLY and CDR2 FYNNEI. The CDR3 covers 13 residues. V was trimmed by 11 bases and J by 2 bases, leaving 15 bases between them. The full variable domain, in which reference TRBV2 and TRBJ1-1 provide the parts outside the CDR3, is EPEVTQTPSHQVTQMGQEVILRCVPISNHLYFYWYRQILGQKVEFLVSFYNNEISEKSEIFDDQFSVERPDGSNFTLKIRSTKLEDSAMYFCAGKDTLNTEAFFGQGTRLTVV.

The table lists this clone with a few counts. This chain connects TRBV14 to TRBJ2-3; 12 positions match TRBD2. Germline V gene lookup returns CDR1 SGHDN and CDR2 FVKESK. The V and J ends lost 6 bases and 7 bases, in that order; junction bases with no gene match: 8. CDR3 length: 15 amino acids. Here the CDR3 DNA reads TGTGCCAGCAGTCCAATGACTAGCGGGGGTTATACGCAGTATTTT. Translation gives CASSPMTSGGYTQYF. Based on the CDR3 plus reference TRBV14 and TRBJ2-3, the full variable domain is EAGVTQFPSHSVIEKGQTVTLRCDPISGHDNLYWYRRVMGKEIKFLLHFVKESKQDESGMPNNRFLAERTGGTYSTLKVQPAELEDSGVYFCASSPMTSGGYTQYFGPGTRLTVL.

A few counts support this clone. The J gene is TRBJ2-2, the V gene TRBV18; 8 bases agree with TRBD2. V lost 0 bases, J lost 0 bases, and 3 bases stayed unmatched. The CDR3 sequence is 17 residues long. CDR1 KGHSH and CDR2 LQKENI come from the germline V gene. The CDR3 here is CASSPPFGGANTGELFF. The CDR3 nucleotides are TGTGCCAGCTCACCACCGTTCGGGGGGGCGAACACCGGGGAGCTGTTTTTT.

V gene TRBV6-6 combines with J gene TRBJ2-6, with D possibly being TRBD1 (6 bases). The V gene lost 2 bases and the J gene lost 12 bases, with 17 bases spanning the gap. The CDR3 length is 15 residues. Per germline, CDR1 MNHNY and CDR2 SVGAGI (reference sequence). DNA for the CDR3: TGTGCCAGCAGTTACCCCAGGGGTTTAAGCCCCGTCCTGACTTTC. Translating gives CASSYPRGLSPVLTF.

Points on this clone: Other DNA sequences of this sample code for an identical CDR3. This sequence joins TRBV7-2 and TRBJ1-2; 8 bases are shared with TRBD1. V lost 5 bases to trimming and J lost 2 bases; unmatched junction nucleotides: 4. Germline V gene lookup returns CDR1 SGHTA and CDR2 FQGNSA. The CDR3 covers 14 residues. DNA for the CDR3: TGTGCCAGCAGCCCGCGGACAGGGAACTATGGCTACACCTTC. The encoded protein is CASSPRTGNYGYTF.

The chain joins TRBV5-1 to TRBJ2-3, with D unclear. Germline V gene data show CDR1 as SGHRS and CDR2 as YFSETQ. This CDR3 contains 16 residues. Trimming removed 1 base from V and 0 bases from J, with 12 bases in between. Written as DNA, the CDR3 is TGCGCCAGCAGCTTGTCGGCAGCTCGAAGCACAGATACGCAGTATTTT. Its translation is CASSLSAARSTDTQYF.

This clone has only a few counts. The V and J genes are TRBV2 and TRBJ2-6; a weak D match, TRBD2 (6 bases). From germline, CDR1 is SNHLY and CDR2 FYNNEI. The CDR3 contains 17 residues. The V end lost 6 bases, the J end lost 1 base, and 16 bases lay between the germline ends. The CDR3 region is CASSRDRGTSGANVLTF. The DNA of the CDR3 is TGTGCCAGCAGCCGGGACCGGGGGACGTCTGGGGCCAACGTCCTGACTTTC.

At least ten counts were recorded for this clone. The chain combines TRBV28 with TRBJ2-4; D ambiguous. The CDR3 is made up of 12 amino acids. Germline lookup yields CDR1 MDHEN and CDR2 SYDVKM. V lost 4 bases and J lost 2, with 3 bases in between. The CDR3 is CASSSPKNIQYF. The CDR3 region has the DNA TGTGCCAGCAGTTCTCCCAAAAACATTCAGTACTTC.

The rearrangement joins TRBV7-2 to TRBJ1-5, with D perhaps TRBD1 (5 bases). The CDR3 length is 14 residues. The germline V gene has CDR1 SGHTA and CDR2 FQGNSA. Trimming left V 5 bases short and J 7 bases short, with 15 bases between. The CDR3 DNA sequence: TGTGCCAGCAGCCCCAGTGAGGGGAGGCAGCCCCAGCATTTT. Protein product: CASSPSEGRQPQHF.

This chain links TRBV6-6 with TRBJ1-2; D not certain. Trimming removed 7 bases from V and 4 bases from J, with 10 bases in between. CDR1 is MNHNY, CDR2 SVGAGI, per germline (reference sequence). The CDR3 loop spans 12 amino acids. The CDR3 sequence: CASTPDSYGYTF. CDR3 coding DNA: TGTGCCAGCACCCCGGACTCCTATGGCTACACCTTC.